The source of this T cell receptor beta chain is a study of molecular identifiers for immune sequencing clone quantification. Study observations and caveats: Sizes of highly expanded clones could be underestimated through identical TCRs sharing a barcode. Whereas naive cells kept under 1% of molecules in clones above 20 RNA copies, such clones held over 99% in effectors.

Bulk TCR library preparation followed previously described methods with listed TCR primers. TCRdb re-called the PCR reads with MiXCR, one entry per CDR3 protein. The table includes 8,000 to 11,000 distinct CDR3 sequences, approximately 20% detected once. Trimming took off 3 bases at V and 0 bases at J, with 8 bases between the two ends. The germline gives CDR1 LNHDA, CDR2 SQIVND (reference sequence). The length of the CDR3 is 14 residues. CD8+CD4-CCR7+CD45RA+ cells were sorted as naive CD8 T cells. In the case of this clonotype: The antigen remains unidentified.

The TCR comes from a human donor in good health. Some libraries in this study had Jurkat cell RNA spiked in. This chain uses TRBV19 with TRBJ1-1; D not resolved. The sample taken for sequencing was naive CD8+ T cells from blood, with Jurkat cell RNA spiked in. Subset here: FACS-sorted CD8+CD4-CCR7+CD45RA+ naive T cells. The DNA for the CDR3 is TGTGCCAGTAGTATCGGTCTAATGAACACTGAAGCTTTCTTT. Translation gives CASSIGLMNTEAFF.